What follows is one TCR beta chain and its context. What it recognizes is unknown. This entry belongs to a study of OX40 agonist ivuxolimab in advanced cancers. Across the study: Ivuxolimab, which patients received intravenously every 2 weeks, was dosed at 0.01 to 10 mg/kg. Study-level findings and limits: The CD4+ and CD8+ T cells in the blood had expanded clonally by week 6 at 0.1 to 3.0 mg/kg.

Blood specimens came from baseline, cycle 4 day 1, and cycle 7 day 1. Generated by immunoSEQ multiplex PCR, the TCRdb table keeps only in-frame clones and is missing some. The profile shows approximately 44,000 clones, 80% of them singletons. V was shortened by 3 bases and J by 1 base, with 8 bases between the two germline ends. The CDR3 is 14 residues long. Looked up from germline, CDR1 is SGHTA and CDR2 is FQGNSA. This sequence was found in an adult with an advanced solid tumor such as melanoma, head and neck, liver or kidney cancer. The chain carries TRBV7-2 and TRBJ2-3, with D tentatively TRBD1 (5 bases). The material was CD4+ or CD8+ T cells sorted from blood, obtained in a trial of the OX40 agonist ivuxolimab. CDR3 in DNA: TGTGCCAGCAGCTTTAAACAGGGCACAGATACGCAGTATTTT. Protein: CASSFKQGTDTQYF.